One and the same sample provided the 2 T cell receptor beta chains below, sequenced in a study of T-cell memory formation after mild COVID-19. Using its own MiXCR run on the 5' RACE reads, TCRdb lists one record per CDR3 protein. The data show fewer than 700,000 distinct CDR3 sequences, roughly 18% seen once. Material for sequencing was PBMCs or a T cell subset sorted from them (not recorded which). These receptor sequences come from an adult woman who had mild COVID-19 (a few samples of this study predate the infection). Cell type and time point are not known.

The chain is built from TRBV30 and TRBJ2-2; TRBD2 is a possible D gene (5 bases). V was shortened by 1 base and J by 5 bases, with 23 bases between the two germline ends. The germline gives CDR1 GTSNPN, CDR2 SVGIG (reference sequence). This CDR3 contains 18 residues. CDR3 in amino acids: CAWSGVTTGKVGTGELFF. DNA of the CDR3: TGTGCCTGGAGTGGGGTTACAACGGGGAAGGTCGGGACCGGGGAGCTGTTTTTT. Looking up the rest from reference TRBV30 and TRBJ2-2 gives the full variable domain: SQTIHQWPATLVQPVGSPLSLECTVEGTSNPNLYWYRQAAGRGLQLLFYSVGIGQISSEVPQNLSASRPQDRQFILSSKKLLLSDSGFYLCAWSGVTTGKVGTGELFFGEGSRLTVL.

This chain links TRBV19 with TRBJ1-5; D remains ambiguous. This CDR3 has 13 amino acids. Germline CDR1 is LNHDA and CDR2 is SQIVND (reference sequence). The ends were cut back, 3 bases at V and 6 bases at J, with 9 bases in the middle. The chain's CDR3 is CASSIRAGQPQHF. For the CDR3, the DNA is TGTGCCAGTAGTATCCGGGCGGGTCAGCCCCAGCATTTT. Complete variable domain (other parts from reference TRBV19 and TRBJ1-5): DGGITQSPKYLFRKEGQNVTLSCEQNLNHDAMYWYRQDPGQGLRLIYYSQIVNDFQKGDIAEGYSVSREKKESFPLTVTSAQKNPTAFYLCASSIRAGQPQHFGDGTRLSIL.